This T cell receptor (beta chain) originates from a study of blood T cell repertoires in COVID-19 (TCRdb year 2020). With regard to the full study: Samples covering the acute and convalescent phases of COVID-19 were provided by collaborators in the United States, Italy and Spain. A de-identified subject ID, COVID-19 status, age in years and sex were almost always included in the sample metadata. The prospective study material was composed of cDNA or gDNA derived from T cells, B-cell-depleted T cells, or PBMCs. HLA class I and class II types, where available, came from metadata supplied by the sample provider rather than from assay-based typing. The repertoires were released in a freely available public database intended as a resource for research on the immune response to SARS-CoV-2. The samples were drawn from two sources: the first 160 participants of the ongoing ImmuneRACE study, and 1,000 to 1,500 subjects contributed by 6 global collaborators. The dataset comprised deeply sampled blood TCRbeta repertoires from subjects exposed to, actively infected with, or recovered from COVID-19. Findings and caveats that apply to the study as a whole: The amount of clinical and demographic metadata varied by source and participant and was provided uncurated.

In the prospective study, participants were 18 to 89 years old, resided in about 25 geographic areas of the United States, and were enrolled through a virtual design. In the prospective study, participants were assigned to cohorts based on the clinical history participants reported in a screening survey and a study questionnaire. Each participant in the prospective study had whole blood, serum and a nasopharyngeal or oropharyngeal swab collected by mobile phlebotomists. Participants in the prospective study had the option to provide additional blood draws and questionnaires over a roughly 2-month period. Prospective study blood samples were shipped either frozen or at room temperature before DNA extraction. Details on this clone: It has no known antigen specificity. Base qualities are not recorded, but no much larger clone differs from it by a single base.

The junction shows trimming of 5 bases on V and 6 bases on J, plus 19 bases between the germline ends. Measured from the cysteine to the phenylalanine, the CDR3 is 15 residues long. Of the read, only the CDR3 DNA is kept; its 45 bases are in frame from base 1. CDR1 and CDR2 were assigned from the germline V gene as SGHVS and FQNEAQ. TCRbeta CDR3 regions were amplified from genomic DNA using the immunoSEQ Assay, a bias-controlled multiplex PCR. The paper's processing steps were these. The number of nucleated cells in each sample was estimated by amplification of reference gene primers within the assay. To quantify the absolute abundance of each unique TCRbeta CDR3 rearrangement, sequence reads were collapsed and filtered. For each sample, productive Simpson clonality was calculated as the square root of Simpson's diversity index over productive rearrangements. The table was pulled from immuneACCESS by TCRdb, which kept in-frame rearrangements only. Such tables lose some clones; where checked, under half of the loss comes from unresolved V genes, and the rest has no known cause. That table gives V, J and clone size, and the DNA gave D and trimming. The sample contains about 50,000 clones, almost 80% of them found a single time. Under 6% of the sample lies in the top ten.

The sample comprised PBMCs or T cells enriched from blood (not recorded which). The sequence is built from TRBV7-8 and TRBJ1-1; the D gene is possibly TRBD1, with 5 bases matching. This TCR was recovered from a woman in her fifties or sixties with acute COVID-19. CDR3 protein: CASSITIQGIPEAFF. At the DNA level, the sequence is TGTGCCAGCAGCATAACGATCCAGGGTATCCCTGAAGCTTTCTTT. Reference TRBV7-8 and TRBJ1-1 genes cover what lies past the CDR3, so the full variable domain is GAGVSQSPRYKVAKRGQDVALRCDPISGHVSLFWYQQALGQGPEFLTYFQNEAQLDKSGLPSDRFFAERPEGSVSTLKIQRTQQEDSAVYLCASSITIQGIPEAFFGQGTRLTVV.